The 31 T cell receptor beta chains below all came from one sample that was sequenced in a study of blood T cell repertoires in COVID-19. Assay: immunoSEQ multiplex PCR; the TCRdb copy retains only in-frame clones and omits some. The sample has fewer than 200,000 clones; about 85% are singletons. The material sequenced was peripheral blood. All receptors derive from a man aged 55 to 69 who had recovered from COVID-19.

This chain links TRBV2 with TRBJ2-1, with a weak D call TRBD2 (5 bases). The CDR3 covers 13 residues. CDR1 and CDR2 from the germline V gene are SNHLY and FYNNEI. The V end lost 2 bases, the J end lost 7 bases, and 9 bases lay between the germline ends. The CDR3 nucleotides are TGTGCCAGCAGTGAACGAGGGCAAAATGAGCAGTTCTTC. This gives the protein CASSERGQNEQFF.

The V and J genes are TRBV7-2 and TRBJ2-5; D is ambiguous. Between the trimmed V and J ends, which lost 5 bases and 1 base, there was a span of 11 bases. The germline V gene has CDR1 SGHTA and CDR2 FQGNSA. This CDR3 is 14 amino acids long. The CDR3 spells CASSPSAAQETQYF. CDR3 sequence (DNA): TGTGCCAGCAGCCCTAGTGCAGCCCAAGAGACCCAGTACTTC.

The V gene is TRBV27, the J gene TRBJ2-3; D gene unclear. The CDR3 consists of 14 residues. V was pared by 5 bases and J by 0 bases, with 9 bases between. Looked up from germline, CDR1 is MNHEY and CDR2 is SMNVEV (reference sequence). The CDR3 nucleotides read TGTGCCAGCAGTGGGTCGACTAGCACAGATACGCAGTATTTT. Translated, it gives CASSGSTSTDTQYF.

CDR3: CASSTRDRGNTIYF. CDR3 DNA sequence: TGTGCCAGTAGTACCCGGGACAGGGGAAACACCATATATTTT. The V call is TRBV19, the J call TRBJ1-3, with 8 bases lining up with TRBD1. Germline V CDR1 and CDR2: LNHDA, SQIVND (reference sequence). This CDR3 has 14 amino acids. The J segment lost 4 bases and the V segment lost 4 bases, leaving 3 bases of the junction unmatched. Full variable domain (remainder filled in from reference TRBV19 and TRBJ1-3): DGGITQSPKYLFRKEGQNVTLSCEQNLNHDAMYWYRQDPGQGLRLIYYSQIVNDFQKGDIAEGYSVSREKKESFPLTVTSAQKNPTAFYLCASSTRDRGNTIYFGEGSWLTVV.

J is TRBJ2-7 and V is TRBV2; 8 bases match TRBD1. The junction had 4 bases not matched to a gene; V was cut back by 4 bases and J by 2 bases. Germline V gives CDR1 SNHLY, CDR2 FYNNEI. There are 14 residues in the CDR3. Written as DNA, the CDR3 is TGTGCCAGCAGTGTAAACAGGGGGGCCTACGAGCAGTACTTC. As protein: CASSVNRGAYEQYF.

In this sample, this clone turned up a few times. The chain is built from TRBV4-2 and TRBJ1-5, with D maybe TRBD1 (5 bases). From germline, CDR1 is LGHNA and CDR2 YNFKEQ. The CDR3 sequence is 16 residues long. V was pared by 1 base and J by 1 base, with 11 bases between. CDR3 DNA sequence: TGTGCCAGCAGCCAAGGCGGGGACTGGAGCAATCAGCCCCAGCATTTT. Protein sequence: CASSQGGDWSNQPQHF.

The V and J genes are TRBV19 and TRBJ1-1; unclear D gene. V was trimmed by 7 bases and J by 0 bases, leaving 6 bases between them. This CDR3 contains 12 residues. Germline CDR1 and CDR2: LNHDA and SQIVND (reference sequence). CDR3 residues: CASKQVNTEAFF. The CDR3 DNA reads TGTGCCAGTAAGCAGGTGAACACTGAAGCTTTCTTT.

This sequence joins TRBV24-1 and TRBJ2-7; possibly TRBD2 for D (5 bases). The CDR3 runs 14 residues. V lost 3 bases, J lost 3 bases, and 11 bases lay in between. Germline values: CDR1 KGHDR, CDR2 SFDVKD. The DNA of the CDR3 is TGTGCCACCAGTGATGGCCTAACTAGCTACGAGCAGTACTTC. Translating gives CATSDGLTSYEQYF.

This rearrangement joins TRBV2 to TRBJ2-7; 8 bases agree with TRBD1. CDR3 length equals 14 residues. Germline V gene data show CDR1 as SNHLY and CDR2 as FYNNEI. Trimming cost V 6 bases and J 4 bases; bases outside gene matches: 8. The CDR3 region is CASSGGQVRYEQYF. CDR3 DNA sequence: TGTGCCAGCAGCGGGGGACAGGTGAGGTACGAGCAGTACTTC.

CDR3 nucleotides: TGTGCCAGCAGCTTAGGGGGACAGGGCGGAGATACGCAGTATTTT. Translating gives CASSLGGQGGDTQYF. V gene TRBV7-9 combines with J gene TRBJ2-3, with 9 bases fitting TRBD1. Germline trimming cut 1 base from V and 5 bases from J; bases unmatched to any gene: 4. Germline CDR1 is SEHNR and CDR2 is FQNEAQ (reference sequence). The CDR3 consists of 15 residues.

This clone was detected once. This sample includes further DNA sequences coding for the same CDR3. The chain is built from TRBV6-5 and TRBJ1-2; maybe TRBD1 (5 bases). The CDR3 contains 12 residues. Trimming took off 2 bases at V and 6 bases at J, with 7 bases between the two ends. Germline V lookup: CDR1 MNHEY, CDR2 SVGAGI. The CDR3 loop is CASSYRGNGYTF. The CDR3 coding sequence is TGTGCCAGCAGTTACCGGGGGAATGGCTACACCTTC.

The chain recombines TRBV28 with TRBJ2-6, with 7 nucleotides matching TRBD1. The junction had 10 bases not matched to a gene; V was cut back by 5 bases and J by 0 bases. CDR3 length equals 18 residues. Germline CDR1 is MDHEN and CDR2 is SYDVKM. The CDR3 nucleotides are TGTGCCAGCAGTGCGACGACAGGGAGAGGCTCTGGGGCCAACGTCCTGACTTTC. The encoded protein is CASSATTGRGSGANVLTF.

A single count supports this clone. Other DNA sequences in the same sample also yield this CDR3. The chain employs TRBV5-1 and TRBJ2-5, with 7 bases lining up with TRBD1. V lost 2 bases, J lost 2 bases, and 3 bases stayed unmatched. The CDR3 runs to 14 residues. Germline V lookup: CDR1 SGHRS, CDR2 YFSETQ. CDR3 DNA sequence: TGCGCCAGCAGCTTCGACAGGGCGCAAGAGACCCAGTACTTC. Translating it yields CASSFDRAQETQYF. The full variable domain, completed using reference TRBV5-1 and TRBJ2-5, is KAGVTQTPRYLIKTRGQQVTLSCSPISGHRSVSWYQQTPGQGLQFLFEYFSETQRNKGNFPGRFSGRQFSNSRSEMNVSTLELGDSALYLCASSFDRAQETQYFGPGTRLLVL.

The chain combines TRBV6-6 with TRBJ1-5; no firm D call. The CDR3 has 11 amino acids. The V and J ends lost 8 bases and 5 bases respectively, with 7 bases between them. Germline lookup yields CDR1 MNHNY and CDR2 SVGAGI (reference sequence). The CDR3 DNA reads TGTGCCAGCTCCCAGGATCAGCCCCAGCATTTT. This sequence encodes CASSQDQPQHF.

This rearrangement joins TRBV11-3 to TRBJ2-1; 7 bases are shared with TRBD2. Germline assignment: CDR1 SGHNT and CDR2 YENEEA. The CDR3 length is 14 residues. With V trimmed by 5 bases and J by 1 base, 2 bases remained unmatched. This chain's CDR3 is CASSGGESYNEQFF. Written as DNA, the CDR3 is TGTGCCAGCAGCGGGGGGGAATCCTACAATGAGCAGTTCTTC.

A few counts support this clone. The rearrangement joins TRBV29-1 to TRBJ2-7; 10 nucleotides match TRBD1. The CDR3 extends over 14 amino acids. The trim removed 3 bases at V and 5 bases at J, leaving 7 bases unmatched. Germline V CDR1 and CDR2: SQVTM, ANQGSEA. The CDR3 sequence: CSVDPGTGANEQYF. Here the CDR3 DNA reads TGCAGCGTTGATCCCGGGACAGGGGCCAACGAGCAGTACTTC.

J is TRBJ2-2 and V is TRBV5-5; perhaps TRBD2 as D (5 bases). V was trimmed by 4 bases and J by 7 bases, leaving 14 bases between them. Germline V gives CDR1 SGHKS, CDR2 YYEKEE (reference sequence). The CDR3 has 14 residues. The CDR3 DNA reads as TGTGCCAGCAGCCGGACTTCCTTGGGCGGGGAGCTGTTTTTT. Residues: CASSRTSLGGELFF. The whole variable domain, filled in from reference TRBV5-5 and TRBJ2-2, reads DAGVTQSPTHLIKTRGQQVTLRCSPISGHKSVSWYQQVLGQGPQFIFQYYEKEERGRGNFPDRFSARQFPNYSSELNVNALLLGDSALYLCASSRTSLGGELFFGEGSRLTVL.

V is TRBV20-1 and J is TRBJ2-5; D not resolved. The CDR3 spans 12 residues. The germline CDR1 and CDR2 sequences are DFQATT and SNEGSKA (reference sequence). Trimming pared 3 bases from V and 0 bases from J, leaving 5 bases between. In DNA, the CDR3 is TGCAGTGCTAGTTATTACCAAGAGACCCAGTACTTC. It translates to CSASYYQETQYF.

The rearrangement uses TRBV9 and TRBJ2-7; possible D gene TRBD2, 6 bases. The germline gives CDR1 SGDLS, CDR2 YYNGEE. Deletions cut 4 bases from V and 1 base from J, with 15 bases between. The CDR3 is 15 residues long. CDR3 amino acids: CASSWGDGPSYEQYF. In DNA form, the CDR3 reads TGTGCCAGCAGCTGGGGGGACGGGCCTTCCTACGAGCAGTACTTC.

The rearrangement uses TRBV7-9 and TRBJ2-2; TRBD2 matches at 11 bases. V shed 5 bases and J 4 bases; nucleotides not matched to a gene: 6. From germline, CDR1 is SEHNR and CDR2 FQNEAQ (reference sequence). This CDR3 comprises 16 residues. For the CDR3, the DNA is TGTGCCAGCAGCACCACTAGCGGGGGAAGCACCGGGGAGCTGTTTTTT. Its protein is CASSTTSGGSTGELFF.

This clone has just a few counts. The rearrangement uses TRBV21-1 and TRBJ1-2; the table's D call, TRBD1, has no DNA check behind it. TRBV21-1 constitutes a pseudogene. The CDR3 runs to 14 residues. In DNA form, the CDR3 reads TGTGCCAGCAGCAAAGCGGGGGCAGGGTCTGGCTACACCTTC. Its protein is CASSKAGAGSGYTF.

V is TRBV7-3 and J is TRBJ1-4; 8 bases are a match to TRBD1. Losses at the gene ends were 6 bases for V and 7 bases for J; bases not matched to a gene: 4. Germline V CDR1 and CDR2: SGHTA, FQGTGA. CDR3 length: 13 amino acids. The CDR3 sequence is CASSIGQGEKLFF. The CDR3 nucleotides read TGTGCCAGCAGTATAGGACAGGGTGAAAAACTGTTTTTT.

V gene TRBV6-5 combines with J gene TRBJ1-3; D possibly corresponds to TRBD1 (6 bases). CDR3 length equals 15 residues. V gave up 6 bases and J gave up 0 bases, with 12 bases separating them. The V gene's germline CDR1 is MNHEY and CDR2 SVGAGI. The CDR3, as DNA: TGTGCCAGCAGCGGCAACAGGGACTCTGGAAACACCATATATTTT. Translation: CASSGNRDSGNTIYF.

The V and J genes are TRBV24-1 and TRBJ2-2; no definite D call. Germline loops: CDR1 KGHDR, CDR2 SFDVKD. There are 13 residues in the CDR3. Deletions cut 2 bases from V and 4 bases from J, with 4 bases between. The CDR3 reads CATSDSVTGELFF. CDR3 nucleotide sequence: TGTGCCACCAGTGATTCGGTCACCGGGGAGCTGTTTTTT.

In DNA form, the CDR3 reads TGTGCCAGCAGCCCGACAGGGGTGGAGGAAAAACTGTTTTTT. Translating it yields CASSPTGVEEKLFF. J is TRBJ1-4 and V is TRBV3-1 (or the pseudogene TRBV3-2), with TRBD1 identical over 8 bases. J was trimmed by 8 bases and V by 4 bases; bases with no gene match: 6. The germline V gene has CDR1 LGHDT and CDR2 YNNKEL (reference sequence). This CDR3 region has 14 residues.

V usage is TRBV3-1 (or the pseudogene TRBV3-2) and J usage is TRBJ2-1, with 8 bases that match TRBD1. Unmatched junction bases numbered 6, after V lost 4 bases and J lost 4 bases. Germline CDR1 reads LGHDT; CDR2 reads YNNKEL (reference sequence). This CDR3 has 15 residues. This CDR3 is CASSPGTGKYNEQFF. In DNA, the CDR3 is TGTGCCAGCAGCCCCGGGACAGGAAAATACAATGAGCAGTTCTTC.

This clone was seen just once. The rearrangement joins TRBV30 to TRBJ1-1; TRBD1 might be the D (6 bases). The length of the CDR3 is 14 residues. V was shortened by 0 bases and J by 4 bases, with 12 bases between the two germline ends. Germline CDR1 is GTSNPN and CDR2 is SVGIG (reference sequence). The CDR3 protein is CAWSVPGARTEAFF. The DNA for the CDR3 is TGTGCCTGGAGTGTGCCAGGGGCGCGCACTGAAGCTTTCTTT.

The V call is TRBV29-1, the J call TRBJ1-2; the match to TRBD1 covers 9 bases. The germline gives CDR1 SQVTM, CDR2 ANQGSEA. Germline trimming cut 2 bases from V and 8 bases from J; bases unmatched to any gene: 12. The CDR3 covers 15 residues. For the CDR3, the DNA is TGCAGCGTTGAAAACCTCCGGGACAGGGTGTCCGGCTACACCTTC. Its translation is CSVENLRDRVSGYTF. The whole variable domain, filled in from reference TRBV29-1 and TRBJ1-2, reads SAVISQKPSRDICQRGTSLTIQCQVDSQVTMMFWYRQQPGQSLTLIATANQGSEATYESGFVIDKFPISRPNLTFSTLTVSNMSPEDSSIYLCSVENLRDRVSGYTFGSGTRLTVV.

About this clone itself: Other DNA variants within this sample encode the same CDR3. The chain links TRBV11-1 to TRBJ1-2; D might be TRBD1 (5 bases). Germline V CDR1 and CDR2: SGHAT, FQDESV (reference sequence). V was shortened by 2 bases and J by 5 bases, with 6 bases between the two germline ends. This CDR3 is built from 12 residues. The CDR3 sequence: CASSLQGYGYTF. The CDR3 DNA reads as TGTGCCAGCAGCTTACAGGGATATGGCTACACCTTC.

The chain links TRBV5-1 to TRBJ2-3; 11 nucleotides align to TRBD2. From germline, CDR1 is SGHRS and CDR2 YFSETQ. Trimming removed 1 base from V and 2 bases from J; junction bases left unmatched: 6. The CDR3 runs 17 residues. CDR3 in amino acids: CASSLTPSGGFTDTQYF. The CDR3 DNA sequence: TGCGCCAGCAGCTTGACGCCTAGCGGGGGGTTCACAGATACGCAGTATTTT.

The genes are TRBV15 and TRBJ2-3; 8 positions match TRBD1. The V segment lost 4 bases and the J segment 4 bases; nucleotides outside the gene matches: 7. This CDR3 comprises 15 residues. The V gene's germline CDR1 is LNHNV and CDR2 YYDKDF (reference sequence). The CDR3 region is CATSMRTGSPDTQYF. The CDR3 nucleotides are TGTGCCACCAGCATGAGGACAGGGTCCCCAGATACGCAGTATTTT.